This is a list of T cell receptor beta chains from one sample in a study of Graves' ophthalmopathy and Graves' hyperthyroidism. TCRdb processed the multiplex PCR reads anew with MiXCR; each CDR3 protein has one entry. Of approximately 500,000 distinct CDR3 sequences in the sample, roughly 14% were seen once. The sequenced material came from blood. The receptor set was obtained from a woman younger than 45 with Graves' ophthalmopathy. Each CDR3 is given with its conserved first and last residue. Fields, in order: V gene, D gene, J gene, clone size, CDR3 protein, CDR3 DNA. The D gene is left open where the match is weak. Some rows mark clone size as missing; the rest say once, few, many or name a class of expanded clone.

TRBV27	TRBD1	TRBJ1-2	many	CASGGQGVGGYTF	TGTGCCAGCGGGGGACAGGGCGTCGGTGGCTACACCTTC
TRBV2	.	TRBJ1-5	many	CASRDDSNQPQHF	TGTGCCAGCAGGGACGATAGCAATCAGCCCCAGCATTTT
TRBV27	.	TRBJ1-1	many	CASSLLRGTEAFF	TGTGCCAGCAGTTTATTAAGGGGGACTGAAGCTTTCTTT
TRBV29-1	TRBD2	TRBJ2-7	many	CSVGRSGSEDEQYF	TGCAGCGTTGGGCGTAGCGGGAGTGAGGACGAGCAGTACTTC
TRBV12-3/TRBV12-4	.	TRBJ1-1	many	CASRNRVQSTEAFF	TGTGCCAGCAGGAACCGGGTCCAGAGCACTGAAGCTTTCTTT
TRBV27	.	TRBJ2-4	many	CATREGGNIKYF	TGTGCCACTAGGGAGGGGGGAAACATTAAGTACTTC
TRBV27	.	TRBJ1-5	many	CASSLSAGNHQPQHF	TGTGCCAGCAGTTTAAGTGCAGGGAATCATCAGCCCCAGCATTTT
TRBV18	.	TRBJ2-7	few	CASSTGGAYEQYF	TGTGCCAGCTCGACCGGCGGGGCCTACGAGCAGTACTTC
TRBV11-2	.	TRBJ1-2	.	CASSSVETGPEGNYGYTF	TGTGCCAGCAGCTCAGTGGAGACAGGACCCGAGGGCAACTATGGCTACACCTTC
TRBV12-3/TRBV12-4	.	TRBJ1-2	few	CASSYRTTGKVNYGYTF	TGTGCCAGCAGTTACCGGACCACAGGGAAAGTAAACTATGGCTACACCTTC